Listed below are T cell receptor beta chains from one sample, sequenced in a study of regulatory T cells in long-lasting Graves disease. TCRdb re-called the multiplex PCR reads with MiXCR, one entry per CDR3 protein. The repertoire has more than 300,000 distinct CDR3 sequences, roughly a sixth of them found once; the top ten carry approximately 21%. Sequences were derived from peripheral blood mononuclear cells (PBMCs), sampled at new diagnosis, from a patient treated with antithyroid drugs. The receptors were gathered from a female donor with Graves disease. Each CDR3 is given with its conserved first and last residue. The D gene is left open where the match is weak. The size entry is marked missing in some rows and otherwise reads once, few, many or a size class.

d_gene | len | abundance | j_gene | v_gene | CDR3nt | CDR3aa
TRBD1 | 12 | many | TRBJ1-5 | TRBV20-1 | TGCAGTGCCAGACAGGGGGATAAGCCCCAGCATTTT | CSARQGDKPQHF
. | 13 | many | TRBJ2-7 | TRBV7-9 | TGTGCCAGCAGCTTACCTAGCTCCTACGAGCAGTACTTC | CASSLPSSYEQYF
. | 15 | . | TRBJ2-6 | TRBV13 | TGTGCCAGCAGCTTGGGGGGCAATGGGGCCAACGTCCTGACTTTC | CASSLGGNGANVLTF
. | 14 | many | TRBJ2-1 | TRBV12-3/TRBV12-4 | TGTGCCAGCAGCCTTCCGAGCTCCTACAATGAGCAGTTCTTC | CASSLPSSYNEQFF
. | 15 | . | TRBJ2-3 | TRBV28 | TGTGCCAGCAGGCCGCGGGACCGATTCACAGATACGCAGTATTTT | CASRPRDRFTDTQYF
. | 12 | many | TRBJ2-7 | TRBV5-1 | TGCGCCAGCAGCTCAAGGGGGGGCGAGCAGTACTTC | CASSSRGGEQYF
. | 14 | few | TRBJ2-2 | TRBV2 | TGTGCCAGCAGTGGAATTAGGGGAAGCGGGGAGCTGTTTTTT | CASSGIRGSGELFF
TRBD2 | 15 | . | TRBJ2-1 | TRBV7-9 | TGTGCCAGCAGCTTAGTAGGGCTAGCGGTCAATGAGCAGTTCTTC | CASSLVGLAVNEQFF
TRBD2 | 17 | . | TRBJ2-7 | TRBV6-2/TRBV6-3 | TGTGCCAGCAGTCCTCTCCACTCAACTAGCGGGAGTTACGAGCAGTACTTC | CASSPLHSTSGSYEQYF
. | 16 | many | TRBJ2-3 | TRBV12-3/TRBV12-4 | TGTGCCAGCAGCCGAGGTGGGGGGAGGAGCACAGATACGCAGTATTTT | CASSRGGGRSTDTQYF
. | 12 | many | TRBJ2-1 | TRBV9 | TGTGCCAGCAGCGTGGGAGTAGGTGAGCAGTTCTTC | CASSVGVGEQFF
TRBD2 | 15 | many | TRBJ2-3 | TRBV6-2/TRBV6-3 | TGTGCCAGCAGTTTCGGACTAGCGGTACCAGATACGCAGTATTTT | CASSFGLAVPDTQYF
TRBD2 | 14 | . | TRBJ2-5 | TRBV7-9 | TGTGCCAGCAGTCAAGGGACTAGCGGGGGGGCCGGTAGCTTC | CASSQGTSGGAGSF
TRBD1 | 16 | many | TRBJ1-2 | TRBV4-1 | TGCGCCAGCAGCCAAGGAGGTCACAGGGGAGATGGAGGCTACACCTTC | CASSQGGHRGDGGYTF
TRBD2 | 16 | many | TRBJ2-3 | TRBV20-1 | TGCAGTGCTAGAGATAGGACTAGGGGATTCACAGATACGCAGTATTTT | CSARDRTRGFTDTQYF
TRBD1 | 16 | many | TRBJ1-1 | TRBV7-2 | TGTGCCAGCAGACCTAGAGGGGACAGTGAGTACACTGAAGCTTTCTTT | CASRPRGDSEYTEAFF
TRBD1 | 15 | . | TRBJ1-3 | TRBV7-9 | TGTGCCAGCAGCAACACAGGGGGCATGTGGAACACCATATATTTT | CASSNTGGMWNTIYF
. | 13 | few | TRBJ2-5 | TRBV13 | TGTGCCAGCAGCTCCATAGTGGGGGAGACCCAGTACTTC | CASSSIVGETQYF
. | 14 | many | TRBJ2-5 | TRBV7-2 | TGTGCCAGCAGCCCCTACTCGTCGGGGGAGACCCAGTACTTC | CASSPYSSGETQYF
. | 14 | . | TRBJ1-1 | TRBV7-9 | TGTGCCAGCAGCTTAACACTTATCGAGGCTGAAGCTTTCTTT | CASSLTLIEAEAFF
TRBD1 | 14 | . | TRBJ1-1 | TRBV5-1 | TGCGCCAGCAGCTCCGGGGACAGCCCCACTGAAGCTTTCTTT | CASSSGDSPTEAFF
. | 13 | many | TRBJ1-5 | TRBV3-1 | TGTGCCAGCAGCCAAGACAGCAATCAGCCCCAGCATTTT | CASSQDSNQPQHF
. | 14 | many | TRBJ1-1 | TRBV6-1 | TGTGCCAGCAATATAGGACTTCCGAACACTGAAGCTTTCTTT | CASNIGLPNTEAFF
. | 16 | many | TRBJ2-2 | TRBV2 | TGTGCCAGCAGTAGTTATGGACAACGCAACACCGGGGAGCTGTTTTTT | CASSSYGQRNTGELFF
TRBD1 | 13 | many | TRBJ1-2 | TRBV3-1 | TGTGCCAGCAGCCGGGGACAGGGTGATGGCTACACCTTC | CASSRGQGDGYTF
TRBD1 | 16 | many | TRBJ2-6 | TRBV7-2 | TGTGCCAGCAGCTCGCTACAGGGGGCTGGGGCCAACGTCCTGACTTTC | CASSSLQGAGANVLTF
. | 12 | many | TRBJ1-5 | TRBV10-3 | TGTGCCATCAGTGAGTCCTTGGGCCCCCAGCATTTT | CAISESLGPQHF
. | 14 | many | TRBJ1-1 | TRBV9 | TGTGCCAGCAGCGTAAGAGGGGGAGAAACTGAAGCTTTCTTT | CASSVRGGETEAFF
. | 17 | . | TRBJ1-1 | TRBV19 | TGTGCCAGTAGTATACTACAGGAGCGTCAATCGAACACTGAAGCTTTCTTT | CASSILQERQSNTEAFF
. | 15 | many | TRBJ1-4 | TRBV4-1 | TGCGCCAGCAGCCAAGTGGACCCTATGAGGGAAAAACTGTTTTTT | CASSQVDPMREKLFF
TRBD1 | 13 | many | TRBJ1-1 | TRBV6-9 | TGTGCCAGCAGTTATGACAGGGAAACTGAAGCTTTCTTT | CASSYDRETEAFF
. | 15 | once | TRBJ2-7 | TRBV5-5 | TGTGCCAGCAGCTGGGGTGGGACTCGGACGGGCGAGCAGTACTTC | CASSWGGTRTGEQYF
TRBD1 | 13 | many | TRBJ1-1 | TRBV20-1 | TGCAGTGCTAGGCACAGGGGGCTGGGTGAAGCTTTCTTT | CSARHRGLGEAFF
. | 10 | few | TRBJ1-4 | TRBV6-2/TRBV6-3 | TGTGCCAGCCAGAGGGAAAAACTGTTTTTT | CASQREKLFF
. | 13 | many | TRBJ1-5 | TRBV12-3/TRBV12-4 | TGTGCCAGCAGGGGTAGAGAAAATCAGCCCCAGCATTTT | CASRGRENQPQHF
TRBD2 | 15 | many | TRBJ2-3 | TRBV30 | TGTGCCTGGAGCGGCGAGCGGGGAGCTAGAGATACGCAGTATTTT | CAWSGERGARDTQYF
TRBD2 | 18 | few | TRBJ2-3 | TRBV7-9 | TGTGCCAGCAGCCCCGTTCCCCTAGCGGGAGGACGCACAGATACGCAGTATTTT | CASSPVPLAGGRTDTQYF
. | 11 | many | TRBJ2-1 | TRBV27 | TGTGCCACGGCGGGCCTGGGGGGGCAGTTCTTC | CATAGLGGQFF
. | 15 | many | TRBJ2-1 | TRBV2 | TGTGCCAGCAGTACGGCGTTGGGCTCCCACAATGAGCAGTTCTTC | CASSTALGSHNEQFF
TRBD2 | 15 | many | TRBJ2-1 | TRBV20-1 | TGCAGTGCTGTTCAGGTCAGCGGGAGTCGGGATGAGCAGTTCTTC | CSAVQVSGSRDEQFF
TRBD1 | 15 | . | TRBJ2-2 | TRBV4-3 | TGCGCCAGCAGCCGATTGGGACAGGGGAACGGGGAGCTGTTTTTT | CASSRLGQGNGELFF
TRBD2 | 19 | . | TRBJ2-2 | TRBV4-1 | TGCGCCAGCAGCCATAGACTAGCGGGGGGCTCAGTGAACACCGGGGAGCTGTTTTTT | CASSHRLAGGSVNTGELFF
. | 13 | many | TRBJ1-1 | TRBV28 | TGTGCCAGCACCCCAGCCGTGAACACTGAAGCTTTCTTT | CASTPAVNTEAFF
. | 16 | many | TRBJ2-7 | TRBV11-2 | TGTGCCAGCAACCCTTGGCCCCGGATGGACCCCCACGAGCAGTACTTC | CASNPWPRMDPHEQYF
TRBD1 | 14 | . | TRBJ1-1 | TRBV29-1 | TGCAGCGTTGAGAAGGACAGGGAGGACACTGAAGCTTTCTTT | CSVEKDREDTEAFF
TRBD1 | 15 | . | TRBJ2-3 | TRBV7-2 | TGTGCCAGCAGCTTAGGGGGACAGAGCACAGGTACGCAGTATTTT | CASSLGGQSTGTQYF
TRBD1 | 20 | many | TRBJ2-1 | TRBV7-3 | TGTGCCAGCAGCTTAAGTCTTTCAGGGGGTCTTATCCCGTGTTACAATGAGCAGTTCTTC | CASSLSLSGGLIPCYNEQFF
. | 15 | many | TRBJ2-2 | TRBV2 | TGTGCCAGCAGCGGGGACCCCACGGTCACCGGGGAGCTGTTTTTT | CASSGDPTVTGELFF
TRBD1 | 15 | few | TRBJ1-2 | TRBV6-1 | TGTGCCAGCAGCCAAGGGACAGGGCTAAACTATGGCTACACCTTC | CASSQGTGLNYGYTF
TRBD1 | 11 | many | TRBJ1-1 | TRBV12-5 | TGTGCTAGTGCTGAAACAGGGGTAGCTTTCTTT | CASAETGVAFF
TRBD2 | 20 | few | TRBJ2-2 | TRBV7-2 | TGTGCCAGCAGCCAAAGAATTAGCCCTACTAGCGGGGCCCAACGACGGGAGCTGTTTTTT | CASSQRISPTSGAQRRELFF
. | 13 | many | TRBJ1-1 | TRBV6-2/TRBV6-3 | TGTGCCAGCGGGAGGGGCACAGGCACTGAAGCTTTCTTT | CASGRGTGTEAFF
TRBD1 | 13 | few | TRBJ1-2 | TRBV30 | TGTGCCTGGAGCCCGCAGGGGGCCTATGGCTACACCTTC | CAWSPQGAYGYTF
. | 16 | few | TRBJ1-4 | TRBV4-3 | TGCGCCAGCAGCCAAGATAGCCGGGCAGGGGCTGGAGAACTGTTTTTT | CASSQDSRAGAGELFF
TRBD2 | 17 | few | TRBJ2-3 | TRBV24-1 | TGTGCCACCAGTGATTCTGGGCTAGCGGGGGGCACGGATACGCAGTATTTT | CATSDSGLAGGTDTQYF
TRBD1 | 18 | many | TRBJ1-2 | TRBV5-5 | TGTGCCAGCAGCTTGAGTGAAGGGAGTGGAGGGGGCTATGATGGCTACACCTTC | CASSLSEGSGGGYDGYTF
. | 13 | . | TRBJ1-5 | TRBV30 | TGTGCCTGGAGTGCGCGAGAGGGTCAGCCCCAGCATTTT | CAWSAREGQPQHF
TRBD2 | 15 | many | TRBJ2-5 | TRBV7-2 | TGTGCCAGCAGCCCATTAGCGGGAGAAGGAAAGACCCAGTACTTC | CASSPLAGEGKTQYF
. | 17 | many | TRBJ1-4 | TRBV5-1 | TGCGCCAGCAGCTTGAGCCGACAGTATGCAACTAATGAAAAACTGTTTTTT | CASSLSRQYATNEKLFF
TRBD1 | 14 | many | TRBJ1-6 | TRBV2 | TGTGCCAGCAGGGCGACAGGGCCGGGCTCACCCCTCCACTTT | CASRATGPGSPLHF